The 8 T cell receptor beta chains presented below share a single source sample, sequenced in a study of vaccination effects on CD4 cells after COVID-19. TCRdb keeps only in-frame clones here, not all; method: immunoSEQ multiplex PCR. This table holds roughly 46,000 clones, about 76% found once. These receptors have no known antigen. Having been cultured for roughly 9 days, the cells underwent CD4+ T cell isolation. The individual was infected with SARS-CoV-2 between March and December 2020, as confirmed by PCR. Either the BNT162b2 or mRNA-1273 vaccine was given to participants in two doses. The material sequenced was CD4+ T cells from PBMCs cultured without peptide, taken after COVID-19 vaccination. The source is a human donor who had a prior SARS-CoV-2 infection.

The rearrangement joins TRBV11-3 to TRBJ2-1; 7 positions match TRBD2. This CDR3 contains 16 residues. V was clipped by 0 bases and J by 0 bases; unmatched bases: 2. CDR1 is SGHNT and CDR2 is YENEEA in the germline V gene. The CDR3: CASSLEGGSSYNEQFF. CDR3 bases: TGTGCCAGCAGCTTAGAGGGCGGGAGCTCCTACAATGAGCAGTTCTTC.

This clone occurred once. The CDR3 spells CASSQDSHGGGDTGELFF. The CDR3 coding sequence is TGTGCCAGCAGCCAAGATTCCCATGGCGGGGGGGACACCGGGGAGCTGTTTTTT. The V call is TRBV4-2, the J call TRBJ2-2; 9 nucleotides agree with TRBD2. This CDR3 comprises 18 residues. CDR1 and CDR2 (germline): LGHNA, YNFKEQ. V dropped 0 bases and J dropped 3; count of bases not matched to a gene: 8.

The chain carries TRBV2 and TRBJ2-5; 7 bases map to TRBD2. Trimming at V came to 7 bases and at J to 4 bases, leaving 12 bases not matched to a gene. Germline assignment: CDR1 SNHLY and CDR2 FYNNEI. The CDR3 length is 15 residues. The CDR3 DNA reads TGTGCCAGCACGATTAACCTTGGGGGGGGAGAGACCCAGTACTTC. This codes for CASTINLGGGETQYF.

V gene TRBV2 combines with J gene TRBJ1-6, with TRBD1 identical over 7 bases. V was clipped by 1 base and J by 11 bases; unmatched bases: 2. Germline-derived CDR1 and CDR2 are SNHLY and FYNNEI. This CDR3 spans 13 amino acids. The CDR3 sequence: CASSEDRGTPLHF. The CDR3 DNA sequence: TGTGCCAGCAGTGAAGACAGGGGTACACCCCTCCACTTT.

This clone was found a few times. The chain couples TRBV7-3 to TRBJ1-6; perhaps TRBD1 as D (5 bases). Trimming took off 4 bases at V and 6 bases at J, with 16 bases between the two ends. This CDR3 is built from 16 residues. Germline V lookup: CDR1 SGHTA, CDR2 FQGTGA. CDR3 loop: CASSSGRRDSNSPLHF. Written as DNA, the CDR3 is TGTGCCAGCAGCTCTGGGCGGCGAGACAGTAATTCACCCCTCCACTTT.

The chain recombines TRBV4-1 with TRBJ2-7; tentative D call: TRBD1 (6 bases). CDR1 is MGHRA, CDR2 YSYEKL, per germline. The length of the CDR3 is 15 residues. The V end lost 4 bases, the J end lost 4 bases, and 17 bases lay between the germline ends. The CDR3 here is CASSPLGTPRYEQYF. The CDR3 coding sequence is TGCGCCAGCAGCCCCCTCGGGACACCTCGATACGAGCAGTACTTC.

CDR3 sequence (DNA): TGTGCCAGCAGCCCGGGGACGACTCTGAATGAGCAGTTCTTC. Encoded protein: CASSPGTTLNEQFF. V is TRBV11-3 and J is TRBJ2-1; D assignment may be TRBD1 or TRBD2 (5 bases each). V lost 5 bases, J lost 7 bases, and 15 bases lay in between. CDR1 and CDR2 (germline): SGHNT, YENEEA. The CDR3 is made up of 14 amino acids.

The CDR3, as DNA: TGTGCCAGCAGTTACTCGGGGTTAAACTATGGCTACACCTTC. This sequence encodes CASSYSGLNYGYTF. The genes are TRBV6-6 and TRBJ1-2; D uncertain. Deletions cut 0 bases from V and 2 bases from J, with 7 bases between. Germline CDR1 and CDR2: MNHNY and SVGAGI (reference sequence). The CDR3 consists of 14 residues.